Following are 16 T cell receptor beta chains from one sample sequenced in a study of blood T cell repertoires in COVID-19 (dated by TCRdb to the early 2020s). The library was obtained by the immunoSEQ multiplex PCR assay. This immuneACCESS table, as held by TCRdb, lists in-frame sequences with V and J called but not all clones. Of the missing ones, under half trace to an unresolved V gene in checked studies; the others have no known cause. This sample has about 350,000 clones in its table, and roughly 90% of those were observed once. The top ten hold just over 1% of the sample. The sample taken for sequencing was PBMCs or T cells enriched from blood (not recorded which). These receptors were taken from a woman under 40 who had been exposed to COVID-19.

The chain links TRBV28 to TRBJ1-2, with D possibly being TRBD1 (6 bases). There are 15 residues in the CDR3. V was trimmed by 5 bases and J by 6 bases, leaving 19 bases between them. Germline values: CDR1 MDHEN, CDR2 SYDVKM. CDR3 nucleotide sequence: TGTGCCAGCAGTACTACAGGGAATTATGGGGATGGCTACACCTTC. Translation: CASSTTGNYGDGYTF.

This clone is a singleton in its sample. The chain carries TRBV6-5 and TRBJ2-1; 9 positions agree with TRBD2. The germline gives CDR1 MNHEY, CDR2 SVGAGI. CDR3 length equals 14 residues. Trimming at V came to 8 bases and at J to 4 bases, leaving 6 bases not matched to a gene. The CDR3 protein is CASLEREAYNEQFF. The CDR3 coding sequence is TGTGCCAGCTTGGAGCGGGAGGCATACAATGAGCAGTTCTTC.

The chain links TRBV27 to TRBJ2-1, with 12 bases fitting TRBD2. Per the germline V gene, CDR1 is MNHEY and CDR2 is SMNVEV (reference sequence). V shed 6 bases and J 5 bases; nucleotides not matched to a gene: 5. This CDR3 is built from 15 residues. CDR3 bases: TGTGCCAGCAGCCAACTAGCGGGAGGAAACAATGAGCAGTTCTTC. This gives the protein CASSQLAGGNNEQFF.

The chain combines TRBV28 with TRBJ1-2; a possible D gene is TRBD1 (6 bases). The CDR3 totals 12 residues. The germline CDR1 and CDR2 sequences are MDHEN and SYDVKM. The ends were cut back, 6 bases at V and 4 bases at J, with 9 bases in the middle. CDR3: CASRIGGYGYTF. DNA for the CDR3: TGTGCCAGCAGGATAGGGGGCTATGGCTACACCTTC.

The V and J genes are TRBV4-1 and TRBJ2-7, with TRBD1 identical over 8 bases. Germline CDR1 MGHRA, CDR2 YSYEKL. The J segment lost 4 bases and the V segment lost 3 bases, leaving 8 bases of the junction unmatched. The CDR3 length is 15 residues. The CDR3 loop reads CASSHPVQGVYEQYF. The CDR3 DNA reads TGCGCCAGCAGCCACCCTGTACAGGGGGTGTACGAGCAGTACTTC.

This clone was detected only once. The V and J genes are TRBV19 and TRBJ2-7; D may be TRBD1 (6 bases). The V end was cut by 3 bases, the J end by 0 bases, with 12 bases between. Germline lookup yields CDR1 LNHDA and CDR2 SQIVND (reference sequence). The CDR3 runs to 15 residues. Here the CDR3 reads CASSIGGRSSYEQYF. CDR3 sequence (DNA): TGTGCCAGTAGTATTGGGGGCAGGTCCTCCTACGAGCAGTACTTC.

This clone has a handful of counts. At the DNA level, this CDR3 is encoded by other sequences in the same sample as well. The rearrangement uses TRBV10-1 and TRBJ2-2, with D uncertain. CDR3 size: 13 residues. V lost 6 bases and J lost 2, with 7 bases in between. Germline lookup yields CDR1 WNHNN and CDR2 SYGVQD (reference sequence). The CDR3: CASSAGNTGELFF. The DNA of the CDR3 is TGCGCCAGCAGCGCAGGAAACACCGGGGAGCTGTTTTTT.

The CDR3 loop is CASNPLAGPTDTQYF. CDR3 nucleotide sequence: TGCGCCAGCAACCCTTTAGCGGGCCCCACAGATACGCAGTATTTT. The rearrangement uses TRBV5-1 and TRBJ2-3, with 7 bases lining up with TRBD2. The CDR3 contains 15 residues. Germline trimming cut 6 bases from V and 2 bases from J; bases unmatched to any gene: 9. CDR1 is SGHRS, CDR2 YFSETQ, per germline.

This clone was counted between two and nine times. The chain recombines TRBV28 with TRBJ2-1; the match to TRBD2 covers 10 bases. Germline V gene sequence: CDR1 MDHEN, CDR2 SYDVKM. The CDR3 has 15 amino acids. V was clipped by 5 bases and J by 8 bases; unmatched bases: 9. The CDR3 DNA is TGTGCCAGCAGTGAACTAGCGGGAACGTCCCATGAGCAGTTCTTC. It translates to CASSELAGTSHEQFF.

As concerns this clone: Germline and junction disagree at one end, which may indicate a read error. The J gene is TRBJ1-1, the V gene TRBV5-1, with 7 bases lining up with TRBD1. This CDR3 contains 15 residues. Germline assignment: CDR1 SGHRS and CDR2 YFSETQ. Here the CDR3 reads CASSLGQGMKTEAFF. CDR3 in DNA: TGCGCCAGCAGCTTGGGACAGGGAATGAAGACTGAAGCTTTCTTT. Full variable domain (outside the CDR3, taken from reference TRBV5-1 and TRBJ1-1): KAGVTQTPRYLIKTRGQQVTLSCSPISGHRSVSWYQQTPGQGLQFLFEYFSETQRNKGNFPGRFSGRQFSNSRSEMNVSTLELGDSALYLCASSLGQGMKTEAFFGQGTRLTVV.

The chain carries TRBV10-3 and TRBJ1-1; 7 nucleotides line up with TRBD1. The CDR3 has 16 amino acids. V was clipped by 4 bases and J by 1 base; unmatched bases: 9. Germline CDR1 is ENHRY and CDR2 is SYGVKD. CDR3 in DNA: TGTGCCATCAGTGCTCAAACCGGGACAGAGAACACTGAAGCTTTCTTT. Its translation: CAISAQTGTENTEAFF.

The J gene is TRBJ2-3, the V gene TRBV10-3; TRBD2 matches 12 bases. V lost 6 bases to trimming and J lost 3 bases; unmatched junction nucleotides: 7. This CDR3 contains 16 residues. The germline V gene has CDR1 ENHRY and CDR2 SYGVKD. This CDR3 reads CAIRSPGLAGTDTQYF. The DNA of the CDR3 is TGTGCCATCAGAAGTCCCGGACTAGCGGGGACAGATACGCAGTATTTT.

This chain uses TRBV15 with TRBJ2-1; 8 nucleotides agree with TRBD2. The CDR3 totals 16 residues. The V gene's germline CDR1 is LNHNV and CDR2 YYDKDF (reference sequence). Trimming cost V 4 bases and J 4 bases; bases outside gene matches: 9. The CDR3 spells CATSISGTRTYNEQFF. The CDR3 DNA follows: TGTGCCACCAGCATTTCGGGGACTAGGACGTACAATGAGCAGTTCTTC.

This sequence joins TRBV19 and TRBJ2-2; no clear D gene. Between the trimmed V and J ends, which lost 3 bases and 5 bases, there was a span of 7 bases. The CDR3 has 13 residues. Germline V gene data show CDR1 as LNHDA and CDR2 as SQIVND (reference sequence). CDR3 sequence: CASSIAETGELFF. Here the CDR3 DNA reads TGTGCCAGTAGTATCGCGGAGACCGGGGAGCTGTTTTTT.

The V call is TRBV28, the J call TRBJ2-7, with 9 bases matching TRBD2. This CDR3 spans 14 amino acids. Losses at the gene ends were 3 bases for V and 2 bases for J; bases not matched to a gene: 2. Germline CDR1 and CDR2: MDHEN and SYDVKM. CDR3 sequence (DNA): TGTGCCAGCAGTTTTGGCGGGGGGGCCTACGAGCAGTACTTC. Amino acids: CASSFGGGAYEQYF.

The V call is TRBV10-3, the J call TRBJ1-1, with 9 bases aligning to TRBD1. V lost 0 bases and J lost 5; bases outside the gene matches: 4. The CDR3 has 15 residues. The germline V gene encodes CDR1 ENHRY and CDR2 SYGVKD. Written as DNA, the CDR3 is TGTGCCATCAGTGAGTCGGGACAGGGTGAGACTGAAGCTTTCTTT. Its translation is CAISESGQGETEAFF.